The following is a T cell receptor beta chain sequence with its context. Which antigen it targets is not known. It has no much larger one-base neighbor in the sample; base qualities were not kept. TCRbeta CDR3 regions were amplified from genomic DNA using the immunoSEQ Assay, a bias-controlled multiplex PCR. The original methods were these. The number of nucleated cells in each sample was estimated from the amplification of reference gene primers within the assay. Sequence reads were collapsed and filtered to measure the absolute abundance of every unique TCRbeta CDR3 rearrangement. For each sample, productive Simpson clonality was calculated as the square root of Simpson's diversity index across productive rearrangements. The table was pulled from immuneACCESS by TCRdb, which kept in-frame rearrangements only. Such tables lose some clones; where checked, under half of the loss comes from unresolved V genes, and the rest has no known cause. V, J and clone size derive from that table, while D and trimming were established from the DNA sequence. The sample table lists roughly 65,000 clones, more than 90% of them with a count of one. Together, the top ten hold roughly 1.3% of the sample.

Collaborating institutions collected whole blood in K2EDTA tubes following their own protocols. For TCRbeta analysis, collaborator samples were shipped as frozen whole blood, as isolated PBMCs, or as DNA extracted from either sample type. This sample stems from a study of blood T cell repertoires in COVID-19 (dated by TCRdb to 2018 to 2021). For the study in its entirety: Samples from collaborators originated in the United States, Italy and Spain and spanned both the acute and convalescent phases of COVID-19. The prospective study material was composed of cDNA or gDNA derived from T cells, B-cell-depleted T cells, or PBMCs. The dataset comprised deeply sampled blood TCRbeta repertoires from subjects exposed to, actively infected with, or recovered from COVID-19. The repertoires were made available in a free public database intended to serve as a resource for research on the immune response to SARS-CoV-2. The samples were drawn from two sources: the first 160 participants of the ongoing ImmuneRACE study, and fewer than 1,500 subjects contributed by 6 global collaborators. Sample metadata almost always included a de-identified subject ID, COVID-19 status, age in years and sex. HLA class I and class II types, where available, came from metadata supplied by the sample provider rather than from assay-based typing.

CDR1 LNHDA and CDR2 SQIVND were looked up in the germline V gene (reference sequence). The CDR3 runs 13 residues from the cysteine to the phenylalanine. Kept here is only the CDR3 DNA, which spans 39 bases and is read in frame from base 1. Germline trimming amounts to 6 bases on V and 2 bases on J, with 2 as the count of junction bases outside the gene matches. What the work shows at the level of the full study, not this receptor alone: How much clinical and demographic metadata was included differed by source and by participant, and the metadata was provided uncurated.

This receptor was taken from a man between 60 and 75 years old with acute or convalescent COVID-19. Sequencing was done on a sample of peripheral blood. The sequence joins TRBV19 to TRBJ2-7, with 9 bases aligning to TRBD1. The nucleotide sequence reads TGTGCCAGTAGCAGGGACAGGGCCTACGAGCAGTACTTC. The resulting protein is CASSRDRAYEQYF.